The 14 T cell receptor beta chains in this list originate from one sample, sequenced in a study of blood T cell repertoires in COVID-19. The method was immunoSEQ multiplex PCR; TCRdb's version includes in-frame clones alone and lacks a portion of them. The table lists approximately 140,000 clones, more than 80% of them singletons. Material for sequencing was peripheral blood. The receptors here all came from a human donor with acute or convalescent COVID-19. The donor label of this sample is uncertain.

The chain joins TRBV6-8 to TRBJ1-5; TRBD1 matches at 7 bases. Germline CDR1 is MNHGY and CDR2 is SAAAGT. V was pared by 0 bases and J by 2 bases, with 7 bases of the junction left unmatched. This CDR3 has 17 residues. The CDR3, as DNA: TGTGCCAGCAGTTACTCGATCTACAGGGGCGGCAATCAGCCCCAGCATTTT. Translated: CASSYSIYRGGNQPQHF.

The chain couples TRBV2 to TRBJ1-6, with 9 bases matching TRBD1. This CDR3 contains 15 residues. The J segment lost 7 bases and the V segment lost 4 bases, leaving 5 bases of the junction unmatched. Germline V gene lookup returns CDR1 SNHLY and CDR2 FYNNEI. DNA for the CDR3: TGTGCCAGCAGTGCACAGGGGGCGGGAAATTCACCCCTCCACTTT. Translating gives CASSAQGAGNSPLHF.

In DNA, the CDR3 is TGTGCCAGCAGTCCTCGGAGGGACGGAAACACCATATATTTT. The encoded protein is CASSPRRDGNTIYF. The rearrangement links TRBV2 to TRBJ1-3, with a weak D call TRBD1 (5 bases). Per germline, CDR1 SNHLY and CDR2 FYNNEI. V lost 5 bases and J lost 4, with 12 bases in between. This CDR3 comprises 14 residues.

The chain recombines TRBV7-6 with TRBJ1-2, with a weak D call TRBD1 (5 bases). The CDR3 has 15 residues. The germline V and J ends were trimmed by 1 base and 6 bases, with 15 bases remaining between them. Per the germline V gene, CDR1 is SGHVS and CDR2 is FNYEAQ. In DNA form, the CDR3 reads TGTGCCAGCAGCTTAGAGGGAGTAGGGGAGGATGGCTACACCTTC. Translating it yields CASSLEGVGEDGYTF.

The V call is TRBV29-1, the J call TRBJ1-2, with unresolved D. This CDR3 is 15 amino acids long. Germline assignment: CDR1 SQVTM and CDR2 ANQGSEA. Between the trimmed V and J ends, which lost 4 bases and 2 bases, there was a span of 17 bases. The CDR3 bases are TGCAGCGTTGGAGGGATTCAAGGCGTCAACTATGGCTACACCTTC. Its translation: CSVGGIQGVNYGYTF. The variable domain in full, with the rest retrieved from reference TRBV29-1 and TRBJ1-2, is SAVISQKPSRDICQRGTSLTIQCQVDSQVTMMFWYRQQPGQSLTLIATANQGSEATYESGFVIDKFPISRPNLTFSTLTVSNMSPEDSSIYLCSVGGIQGVNYGYTFGSGTRLTVV.

The chain couples TRBV11-3 to TRBJ2-1; no definite D call. This CDR3 is 13 amino acids long. The V end was cut by 5 bases, the J end by 9 bases, with 14 bases between. In germline, CDR1 is SGHNT, CDR2 YENEEA. Here the CDR3 DNA reads TGTGCCAGCAGCCCTAGGCCCGAAAGTGAGCAGTTCTTC. This sequence encodes CASSPRPESEQFF.

This rearrangement joins TRBV5-1 to TRBJ2-1, with a possible D match to TRBD2 (6 bases). Trimming shortened V by 4 bases and J by 5 bases, and 16 bases separated the two germline ends. The CDR3 covers 15 residues. The germline V gene encodes CDR1 SGHRS and CDR2 YFSETQ. CDR3 residues: CASSRTSSPDNEQFF. In DNA form, the CDR3 reads TGCGCCAGCAGCCGTACTAGCAGTCCTGACAATGAGCAGTTCTTC.

The chain is built from TRBV11-2 and TRBJ2-7; weak D call: TRBD1 (5 bases). Germline-derived CDR1 and CDR2 are SGHAT and FQNNGV. There are 16 residues in the CDR3. Trimming cost V 0 bases and J 3 bases, with 15 bases left between them. CDR3 bases: TGTGCCAGCAGCTTAGATTTCCCCACAGGCCGCTACGAGCAGTACTTC. This encodes CASSLDFPTGRYEQYF.

The V and J genes are TRBV30 and TRBJ1-5, with TRBD1 matching 9 bases. CDR1 is GTSNPN, CDR2 SVGIG, per germline (reference sequence). After removal of 1 base from V and 5 bases from J, the junction contained 3 bases not matched to a gene. This CDR3 region has 14 residues. CDR3 in DNA: TGTGCCTGGAGTGGGGGACAGGGAGATCAGCCCCAGCATTTT. Residues: CAWSGGQGDQPQHF.

DNA for the CDR3: TGCGCCAGCAGCTTTTTGGGGGGGGAGACCCAGTACTTC. It translates to CASSFLGGETQYF. The gene calls are TRBV5-1 and TRBJ2-5, with 7 bases lining up with TRBD2. Germline V gene data show CDR1 as SGHRS and CDR2 as YFSETQ. CDR3 size: 13 residues. The junction had 3 bases not matched to a gene; V was cut back by 2 bases and J by 5 bases.

V is TRBV4-1 and J is TRBJ1-5; D might be TRBD1 (6 bases). The CDR3 spans 17 residues. V was shortened by 0 bases and J by 3 bases, with 15 bases between the two germline ends. The germline V gene has CDR1 MGHRA and CDR2 YSYEKL. The CDR3 sequence: CASSQERGGGPNQPQHF. Here the CDR3 DNA reads TGCGCCAGCAGCCAAGAAAGGGGGGGCGGACCCAATCAGCCCCAGCATTTT.

The chain links TRBV19 to TRBJ1-5, with a tentative D call TRBD1 (5 bases). Germline values: CDR1 LNHDA, CDR2 SQIVND (reference sequence). The V end lost 10 bases, the J end lost 3 bases, and 19 bases lay between the germline ends. The length of the CDR3 is 15 residues. The chain's CDR3 is CATRGGTLYNQPQHF. Here the CDR3 DNA reads TGTGCCACCCGGGGGGGTACTCTATACAATCAGCCCCAGCATTTT.

This rearrangement joins TRBV29-1 to TRBJ1-4, with D maybe TRBD1 (5 bases). CDR1 and CDR2 from the germline V gene are SQVTM and ANQGSEA. Trimming cost V 0 bases and J 6 bases, with 20 bases left between them. The CDR3 runs to 17 residues. The chain's CDR3 is CSVEDLERGGADEKLFF. CDR3 bases: TGCAGCGTTGAAGATCTAGAGCGCGGAGGGGCGGATGAAAAACTGTTTTTT.

The gene calls are TRBV6-1 and TRBJ1-6; D gene ambiguous. Germline CDR1 and CDR2: MNHNS and SASEGT. V lost 3 bases, J lost 7 bases, and 16 bases lay in between. The CDR3 is 16 amino acids. CDR3 coding DNA: TGTGCCAGCAGTGATCCTCGGGTCTCCCAGAATTCACCCCTCCACTTT. Residues: CASSDPRVSQNSPLHF.